The 32 T cell receptor beta chains below come from one sample, sequenced in a study of beta chain features in type 1 diabetes. Expressed TCRB transcripts were sequenced after all isolated RNA was converted to cDNA. The table came from immunoSEQ multiplex PCR; TCRdb's copy has only in-frame clones and leaves some out. In the table there are about 150,000 clones, around 8% of which are singletons. Material: central memory CD4+ T cells from blood. These receptors came from a man aged 18-30 years in good health.

This clone was seen more than once but under ten times. V gene TRBV30 combines with J gene TRBJ1-5; TRBD1 is a possible D gene (5 bases). CDR1 and CDR2 (germline): GTSNPN, SVGIG (reference sequence). The length of the CDR3 is 15 residues. V lost 0 bases and J lost 6, with 15 bases in between. The chain's CDR3 is CAWSVRGNLAQPQHF. The DNA for the CDR3 is TGTGCCTGGAGTGTACGGGGGAATCTGGCTCAGCCCCAGCATTTT.

This clone was counted at least ten times. The chain links TRBV6-6 to TRBJ2-5; unclear D gene. The length of the CDR3 is 11 residues. The germline V gene encodes CDR1 MNHNY and CDR2 SVGAGI (reference sequence). V lost 5 bases, J lost 5 bases, and 6 bases lay in between. The CDR3 protein is CASSGVETQYF. The CDR3 region has the DNA TGTGCCAGCAGTGGAGTCGAGACCCAGTACTTC.

The chain carries TRBV7-2 and TRBJ2-7; TRBD2 matches 7 bases. Per the germline V gene, CDR1 is SGHTA and CDR2 is FQGNSA. The CDR3 runs to 15 residues. J lost 4 bases, V lost 1 base, and 7 bases had no gene match. This chain's CDR3 is CASSLEVQRGYEQYF. DNA for the CDR3: TGTGCCAGCAGCTTAGAGGTCCAGCGGGGATACGAGCAGTACTTC.

The chain uses TRBV19 and TRBJ1-5; D is unclear. Trimming stripped 8 bases from V and 0 bases from J, with 14 bases between. Germline-derived CDR1 and CDR2 are LNHDA and SQIVND (reference sequence). This CDR3 is built from 15 residues. CDR3 nucleotides: TGTGCCAGTTTTAACCCGGAGTATAGCAATCAGCCCCAGCATTTT. It translates to CASFNPEYSNQPQHF. The variable domain in full, completed from reference TRBV19 and TRBJ1-5, reads DGGITQSPKYLFRKEGQNVTLSCEQNLNHDAMYWYRQDPGQGLRLIYYSQIVNDFQKGDIAEGYSVSREKKESFPLTVTSAQKNPTAFYLCASFNPEYSNQPQHFGDGTRLSIL.

V and J are TRBV7-2 and TRBJ1-1; 11 bases map to TRBD1. With 5 bases clipped from V and 4 bases from J, the junction kept 3 bases outside the gene matches. CDR3 length: 14 residues. CDR1 SGHTA and CDR2 FQGNSA come from the germline V gene. CDR3 bases: TGTGCCAGCAGCCGGACAGGGGGCCTCACTGAAGCTTTCTTT. Protein: CASSRTGGLTEAFF.

The table lists this clone with a few counts. This chain joins TRBV14 and TRBJ1-3; D gene ambiguous. V lost 0 bases, J lost 5 bases, and 5 bases lay in between. This CDR3 region has 13 residues. Germline V lookup: CDR1 SGHDN, CDR2 FVKESK. The DNA for the CDR3 is TGTGCCAGCAGCCAAGAAGCAAGAAACACCATATATTTT. Translating it yields CASSQEARNTIYF.

There are many counts of this clone. This chain joins TRBV7-9 and TRBJ1-6; TRBD1 aligns across 7 bases. V gave up 6 bases and J gave up 7 bases; unmatched junction bases: 6. The CDR3 is 14 amino acids. From germline, CDR1 is SEHNR and CDR2 FQNEAQ (reference sequence). CDR3 sequence reads: CASRLTGVNSPLHF. For the CDR3, the DNA is TGTGCCAGCAGACTCACAGGGGTGAATTCACCCCTCCACTTT.

V gene TRBV19 combines with J gene TRBJ2-7, with 8 nucleotides matching TRBD2. V shed 3 bases, J shed 3 bases, and the junction held 7 bases outside the gene matches. Germline assignment: CDR1 LNHDA and CDR2 SQIVND (reference sequence). The CDR3 length is 15 residues. The CDR3 here is CASSMPSGSVYEQYF. In DNA, the CDR3 is TGTGCCAGTAGTATGCCCAGCGGGAGCGTCTACGAGCAGTACTTC.

The V gene is TRBV7-2, the J gene TRBJ2-7, with 7 bases fitting TRBD1. Germline-derived CDR1 and CDR2 are SGHTA and FQGNSA. After removal of 5 bases from V and 5 bases from J, the junction contained 3 bases not matched to a gene. This CDR3 spans 12 amino acids. CDR3 sequence reads: CASSTTGDEQYF. The CDR3, as DNA: TGTGCCAGCAGCACCACAGGGGACGAGCAGTACTTC. Variable domain in full (rest from reference TRBV7-2 and TRBJ2-7): GAGVSQSPSNKVTEKGKDVELRCDPISGHTALYWYRQSLGQGLEFLIYFQGNSAPDKSGLPSDRFSAERTGGSVSTLTIQRTQQEDSAVYLCASSTTGDEQYFGPGTRLTVT.

The rearrangement links TRBV29-1 to TRBJ1-5, with D maybe TRBD1 (5 bases). There are 12 residues in the CDR3. Trimming removed 6 bases from V and 3 bases from J, with 9 bases in between. Germline V gene sequence: CDR1 SQVTM, CDR2 ANQGSEA. The CDR3 spells CSVQGYNQPQHF. The CDR3, as DNA: TGCAGCGTGCAGGGATACAATCAGCCCCAGCATTTT.

This clone was observed a few times. The chain has TRBV19 and TRBJ2-5; perhaps TRBD2 as D (6 bases). CDR1 and CDR2 (germline): LNHDA, SQIVND (reference sequence). The CDR3 runs to 14 residues. Trimming removed 3 bases at V and 2 bases at J, with 10 bases between. CDR3 region: CASSIHGGQETQYF. The CDR3 nucleotides read TGTGCCAGTAGTATTCACGGGGGTCAAGAGACCCAGTACTTC. Variable domain in full (rest from reference TRBV19 and TRBJ2-5): DGGITQSPKYLFRKEGQNVTLSCEQNLNHDAMYWYRQDPGQGLRLIYYSQIVNDFQKGDIAEGYSVSREKKESFPLTVTSAQKNPTAFYLCASSIHGGQETQYFGPGTRLLVL.

V and J are TRBV18 and TRBJ2-6, with D maybe TRBD2 (5 bases). In germline, CDR1 is KGHSH, CDR2 LQKENI. The CDR3 extends over 16 amino acids. Between the trimmed V and J ends, which lost 3 bases and 1 base, there was a span of 10 bases. The CDR3 nucleotides are TGTGCCAGCTCACCCGGGGTGGTGTCTGGGGCCAACGTCCTGACTTTC. Translation: CASSPGVVSGANVLTF.

There are a few counts of this clone. V gene TRBV10-3 combines with J gene TRBJ2-3, with D perhaps matching TRBD1 (6 bases). This CDR3 is 16 amino acids long. CDR1 and CDR2 from the germline V gene are ENHRY and SYGVKD. The V end lost 6 bases, the J end lost 2 bases, and 18 bases lay between the germline ends. CDR3 protein: CAIRTSETGSTDTQYF. CDR3 DNA sequence: TGTGCCATCAGGACCTCCGAGACAGGTTCCACAGATACGCAGTATTTT.

The chain links TRBV11-3 to TRBJ2-7, with 8 positions matching TRBD1. Unmatched junction bases numbered 5, after V lost 5 bases and J lost 5 bases. The CDR3 spans 13 residues. CDR1 and CDR2 from the germline V gene are SGHNT and YENEEA. The CDR3 DNA reads TGTGCCAGCAGCAAGGACAGGGACCACGAGCAGTACTTC. Translation gives CASSKDRDHEQYF.

This clone was observed a few times. The CDR3 sequence is CASDRGAGELFF. CDR3 DNA: TGTGCCTCGGACAGAGGGGCCGGGGAGCTGTTTTTT. The chain carries TRBV6-5 and TRBJ2-2; D perhaps matches TRBD1 (6 bases). There are 12 residues in the CDR3. V lost 11 bases to trimming and J lost 6 bases, with 13 bases between them. Germline CDR1 MNHEY, CDR2 SVGAGI.

This chain uses TRBV18 with TRBJ2-7; TRBD1 matches at 9 bases. The CDR3 has 14 residues. CDR1 KGHSH and CDR2 LQKENI come from the germline V gene. After removal of 4 bases from V and 2 bases from J, the junction contained 3 bases not matched to a gene. CDR3 protein: CASSLGTGTYEQYF. The CDR3 DNA reads as TGTGCCAGCTCACTAGGGACAGGGACCTACGAGCAGTACTTC.

By its share, this clone is medium-sized (0.01 to 0.1%). V and J are TRBV29-1 and TRBJ2-3, with 8 bases fitting TRBD1. Germline V gene sequence: CDR1 SQVTM, CDR2 ANQGSEA. The length of the CDR3 is 14 residues. The J segment lost 5 bases and the V segment lost 2 bases, leaving 6 bases of the junction unmatched. The CDR3 here is CSVELQGARDTQYF. CDR3 nucleotide sequence: TGCAGCGTTGAACTCCAGGGGGCGCGAGATACGCAGTATTTT.

The chain employs TRBV28 and TRBJ2-2; 7 bases match TRBD2. Germline CDR1 and CDR2: MDHEN and SYDVKM. Trimming cost V 10 bases and J 7 bases; bases outside gene matches: 9. This CDR3 comprises 13 residues. The CDR3 loop is CATLRGEGGELFF. CDR3 DNA sequence: TGTGCCACCCTTCGAGGGGAGGGCGGGGAGCTGTTTTTT.

This clone was recorded many times. This chain uses TRBV4-2 with TRBJ2-1; 8 nucleotides match TRBD2. V lost 1 base, J lost 5 bases, and 4 bases stayed unmatched. The germline CDR1 and CDR2 sequences are LGHNA and YNFKEQ. The CDR3 runs to 15 residues. The CDR3 nucleotides are TGTGCCAGCAGCCAAGGGCGGGAGGCACACAATGAGCAGTTCTTC. Its translation is CASSQGREAHNEQFF.

This chain uses TRBV19 with TRBJ2-1; 7 nucleotides match TRBD2. J lost 9 bases, V lost 1 base, and 6 bases had no gene match. Germline CDR1 and CDR2: LNHDA and SQIVND (reference sequence). The CDR3 is 14 amino acids. CDR3 nucleotides: TGTGCCAGTAGTATAGGAGGACTAGTGCCTGAGCAGTTCTTC. It translates to CASSIGGLVPEQFF. Full variable domain (outside the CDR3, taken from reference TRBV19 and TRBJ2-1): DGGITQSPKYLFRKEGQNVTLSCEQNLNHDAMYWYRQDPGQGLRLIYYSQIVNDFQKGDIAEGYSVSREKKESFPLTVTSAQKNPTAFYLCASSIGGLVPEQFFGPGTRLTVL.

The chain joins TRBV7-2 to TRBJ1-6; 9 bases fit TRBD1. This CDR3 is 15 amino acids long. Germline loops: CDR1 SGHTA, CDR2 FQGNSA. Germline trimming cut 6 bases from V and 7 bases from J; bases unmatched to any gene: 7. The CDR3 loop reads CASRSGTGTNSPLHF. The CDR3 DNA follows: TGTGCCAGCAGATCCGGGACAGGGACCAATTCACCCCTCCACTTT.

The J gene is TRBJ1-5, the V gene TRBV29-1; D remains ambiguous. Germline V gene data show CDR1 as SQVTM and CDR2 as ANQGSEA. There are 13 residues in the CDR3. Trimming shortened V by 5 bases and J by 4 bases, and 12 bases separated the two germline ends. The CDR3 reads CSVRETQNQPQHF. The CDR3 bases are TGCAGCGTTAGAGAGACACAGAATCAGCCCCAGCATTTT.

There are a few counts of this clone. J is TRBJ2-3 and V is TRBV15; 8 bases are a match to TRBD1. V shed 3 bases, J shed 2 bases, and the junction held 4 bases outside the gene matches. In germline, CDR1 is LNHNV, CDR2 YYDKDF (reference sequence). The CDR3 length is 15 residues. The CDR3 DNA reads TGTGCCACCAGCAGGGACAGGGCACACACAGATACGCAGTATTTT. Its protein is CATSRDRAHTDTQYF.

V and J are TRBV19 and TRBJ1-2, with 7 nucleotides matching TRBD1. Trimming cost V 5 bases and J 8 bases; bases outside gene matches: 5. There are 12 residues in the CDR3. Per the germline V gene, CDR1 is LNHDA and CDR2 is SQIVND (reference sequence). CDR3 sequence: CASSDRVWGYTF. CDR3 nucleotides: TGTGCCAGTAGTGACAGGGTTTGGGGCTACACCTTC.

This clone has just a few counts. The chain carries TRBV4-3 and TRBJ1-1; 8 bases agree with TRBD1. J lost 11 bases, V lost 6 bases, and 11 bases had no gene match. From germline, CDR1 is LGHNA and CDR2 YSLEER. The length of the CDR3 is 13 residues. CDR3 sequence (DNA): TGCGCCAGCAGTCGACAGGGGTGGGGAAGGGCTTTCTTT. Its translation is CASSRQGWGRAFF.

This sequence joins TRBV6-5 and TRBJ2-1, with D perhaps TRBD2 (6 bases). There are 14 residues in the CDR3. Germline lookup yields CDR1 MNHEY and CDR2 SVGAGI. Between the trimmed V and J ends, which lost 3 bases and 9 bases, there was a span of 15 bases. The CDR3: CASSYGRGWGEQFF. For the CDR3, the DNA is TGTGCCAGCAGTTATGGTCGGGGGTGGGGTGAGCAGTTCTTC.

The table lists this clone with many counts. V is TRBV29-1 and J is TRBJ2-6, with D unclear. The ends were cut back, 4 bases at V and 1 base at J, with 5 bases in the middle. Per germline, CDR1 SQVTM and CDR2 ANQGSEA. The CDR3 contains 13 residues. The CDR3 nucleotides read TGCAGCGTTGCCGGGTCTGGGGCCAACGTCCTGACTTTC. Translated: CSVAGSGANVLTF.

The chain combines TRBV19 with TRBJ1-1; 8 bases line up with TRBD1. The junction had 7 bases not matched to a gene; V was cut back by 4 bases and J by 3 bases. The CDR3 contains 15 residues. Germline values: CDR1 LNHDA, CDR2 SQIVND (reference sequence). Here the CDR3 DNA reads TGTGCCAGTAGTACCGGACAGGGTTGGGACACTGAAGCTTTCTTT. Protein product: CASSTGQGWDTEAFF.

The chain links TRBV29-1 to TRBJ1-2, with 7 bases fitting TRBD1. In germline, CDR1 is SQVTM, CDR2 ANQGSEA. This CDR3 contains 13 residues. The V gene end was trimmed by 6 bases and the J gene end by 2 bases; junction bases not matched to a gene: 6. CDR3 protein: CSVSTGSNYGYTF. CDR3 nucleotides: TGCAGCGTCTCGACAGGGTCAAACTATGGCTACACCTTC. Variable domain in full (rest from reference TRBV29-1 and TRBJ1-2): SAVISQKPSRDICQRGTSLTIQCQVDSQVTMMFWYRQQPGQSLTLIATANQGSEATYESGFVIDKFPISRPNLTFSTLTVSNMSPEDSSIYLCSVSTGSNYGYTFGSGTRLTVV.

V is TRBV5-4 and J is TRBJ2-6; D may be TRBD2 (5 bases). The germline V and J ends were trimmed by 4 bases and 1 base, with 21 bases remaining between them. CDR3 size: 19 residues. The germline V gene encodes CDR1 SGHNT and CDR2 YYREEE (reference sequence). The chain's CDR3 is CASSLLFPVAKSGANVLTF. Written as DNA, the CDR3 is TGTGCCAGCAGCCTCCTTTTTCCAGTAGCGAAATCTGGGGCCAACGTCCTGACTTTC.

The chain recombines TRBV19 with TRBJ1-2, with D possibly TRBD1 on 6 matching bases. Germline-derived CDR1 and CDR2 are LNHDA and SQIVND (reference sequence). This CDR3 spans 12 amino acids. V lost 5 bases and J lost 8, with 12 bases in between. CDR3 region: CASSVQGGGYTF. CDR3 coding DNA: TGTGCCAGTAGTGTACAGGGAGGGGGCTACACCTTC.

The chain uses TRBV7-9 and TRBJ2-6; 8 bases map to TRBD2. Germline-derived CDR1 and CDR2 are SEHNR and FQNEAQ (reference sequence). J lost 0 bases, V lost 4 bases, and 2 bases had no gene match. CDR3 length: 16 residues. The CDR3 DNA reads as TGTGCCAGCAGCTATAGCGGGGCCTCTGGGGCCAACGTCCTGACTTTC. This encodes CASSYSGASGANVLTF.